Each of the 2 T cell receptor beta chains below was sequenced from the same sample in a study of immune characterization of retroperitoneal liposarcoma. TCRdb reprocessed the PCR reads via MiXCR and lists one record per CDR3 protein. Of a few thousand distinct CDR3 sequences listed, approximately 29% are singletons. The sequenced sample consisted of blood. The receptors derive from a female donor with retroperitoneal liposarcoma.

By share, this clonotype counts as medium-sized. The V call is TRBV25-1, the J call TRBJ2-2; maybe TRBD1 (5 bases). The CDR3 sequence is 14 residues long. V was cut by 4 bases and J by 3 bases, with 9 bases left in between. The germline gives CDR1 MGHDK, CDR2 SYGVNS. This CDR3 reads CASSGTWDTGELFF. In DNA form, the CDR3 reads TGTGCCAGCAGTGGGACATGGGACACCGGGGAGCTGTTTTTT.

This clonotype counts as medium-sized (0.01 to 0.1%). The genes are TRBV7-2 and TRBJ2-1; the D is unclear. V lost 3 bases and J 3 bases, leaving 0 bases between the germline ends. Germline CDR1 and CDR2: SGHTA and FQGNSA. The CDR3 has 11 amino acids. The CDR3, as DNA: TGTGCCAGCAGCTTCTACAATGAGCAGTTCTTC. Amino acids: CASSFYNEQFF.